These T cell receptor beta chains were read from a single sample in a study of shared clonotypes between healthy human individuals. Measured with immunoSEQ multiplex PCR; TCRdb has only the in-frame clones, and not every one. The sample holds roughly 2.2 million clones, approximately 93% seen once. Sequenced material: naive CD4+ T cells from PBMCs. All receptors come from a man aged 18 to 30 in good health. Some clones in this sample may be carry-over from other donors' samples. Each CDR3 is given with its conserved first and last residue. The order of the fields is V gene, J gene, D gene, clone size, CDR3 DNA, CDR3 protein. A D gene is named only where the DNA matches it firmly. Clone size is given for some rows only: seen once, a few or many times, or a class if the clone is expanded.

>TRBV28|TRBJ1-4|TRBD1|once
TGTGCCAGCAGTTTGAGGGGGCCAGCTCAACTGTTTTTT
CASSLRGPAQLFF
>TRBV7-9|TRBJ1-5|TRBD1|NA
TGTGCCAGCAGCTTATTCGGGGGCCCAGGGGGCACCAATCAGCCCCAGCATTTT
CASSLFGGPGGTNQPQHF
>TRBV4-3|TRBJ1-6|NA|NA
TGCGCCAGCAGCCAAGATATGGGGTGGTCACCCCTCCACTTT
CASSQDMGWSPLHF
>TRBV7-8|TRBJ1-3|NA|NA
TGTGCCAGCAGCTTAGGGAAAGACTCTGGAAACACCATATATTTT
CASSLGKDSGNTIYF
>TRBV6-1|TRBJ2-7|NA|NA
TGTGCCAGCAGTGAAGCGCTTGGACAGACCTACGAGCAGTACTTC
CASSEALGQTYEQYF
>TRBV18|TRBJ1-1|TRBD1|few
TGTGCCAGCTCACCACTGGGACAGGGTAGTTCTGAAGCTTTCTTT
CASSPLGQGSSEAFF
>TRBV6-5|TRBJ1-1|NA|few
TGTGCCAGCAGTTCGAAATGGAACACTGAAGCTTTCTTT
CASSSKWNTEAFF
>TRBV6-5|TRBJ1-3|NA|once
TGTGCCAGCAGGACCCGCGGCCGCTCTGGAAACACCATATATTTT
CASRTRGRSGNTIYF
>TRBV7-2|TRBJ1-4|TRBD1|NA
TGTGCCAGCAGCTTCAGGGGGTCTAATGAAAAACTGTTTTTT
CASSFRGSNEKLFF
>TRBV28|TRBJ1-1|TRBD1|NA
TGTGCCAGCAGTTACGTCCGGGACAGGGGCCTGAACACTGAAGCTTTCTTT
CASSYVRDRGLNTEAFF
>TRBV29-1|TRBJ2-7|TRBD1|NA
TGCAGCGTCACCGGGACAGTGAACTACGAGCAGTACTTC
CSVTGTVNYEQYF
>TRBV23-1|TRBJ2-7|TRBD1|NA
TGCGCCAGCAGTCAACTCTTCTACCCCCGGACAGGGGGAGAGCAGTACTTC
CASSQLFYPRTGGEQYF
>TRBV7-9|TRBJ2-1|NA|NA
TGTGCCAGCAGCCCCGGGGGAGGATTCAATGAGCAGTTCTTC
CASSPGGGFNEQFF
>TRBV28|TRBJ2-2|TRBD1|NA
TGTGCCAGCAGTCCCTCTAGGGGGCGGTTTCCCGGGGAGCTGTTTTTT
CASSPSRGRFPGELFF
>TRBV19|TRBJ2-6|NA|NA
TGTGCCAGTAGGTGGACTTCTGGGGCCAACGTCCTGACTTTC
CASRWTSGANVLTF
>TRBV19|TRBJ2-1|TRBD2|NA
TGTGCCAGTCATGAGCGGGAGAGCTACAATGAGCAGTTCTTC
CASHERESYNEQFF
>TRBV18|TRBJ2-3|TRBD1|NA
TGTGCCAGCTCACCTCAGGGGGCGGGGAGCACAGATACGCAGTATTTT
CASSPQGAGSTDTQYF
>TRBV9|TRBJ2-7|TRBD2|once
TGTGCCAGCAGCCCTGGGGGACTAGCGGTTACCGAGCAGTACTTC
CASSPGGLAVTEQYF
>TRBV6-1|TRBJ1-2|NA|NA
TGTGCCAGCAGTGAACACCGGGACTATGGCTACACCTTC
CASSEHRDYGYTF
>TRBV30|TRBJ2-7|TRBD2|NA
TGTGCCCGCGGGCGGACTAGCGGAGGCGAGCAGTACTTC
CARGRTSGGEQYF
>TRBV7-7|TRBJ2-2|NA|NA
TGTGCCAGCACCTTCTTGCGGGCCCCGAACACCGGGGAGCTGTTTTTT
CASTFLRAPNTGELFF
>TRBV4-2|TRBJ2-3|NA|NA
TGTGCCAGCAGCGGGGGAGATACGCAGTATTTT
CASSGGDTQYF
>TRBV11-2|TRBJ1-2|TRBD1|NA
TGTGCCAGCGGGCGGGGTCTCAGGGGACAGGGGGCCATTGAGGACACCTTC
CASGRGLRGQGAIEDTF
>TRBV14|TRBJ2-7|NA|NA
TGTGCCAGCAGCCAAGTTGGACCCCGGGACGGATACTACGAGCAGTACTTC
CASSQVGPRDGYYEQYF
>TRBV11-2|TRBJ1-2|TRBD1|NA
TGTGCCAGCAGCTTCAGACGAACAGGGGGCGCGGATGGCTACACCTTC
CASSFRRTGGADGYTF
>TRBV5-6|TRBJ2-3|NA|NA
TGTGCCAGCAGCTTGGCGCTCGGTCCCACAGATACGCAGTATTTT
CASSLALGPTDTQYF
>TRBV6-5|TRBJ2-2|TRBD1|NA
TGTGCCAGCAGAATAGACAGGGCGATAACCGGGGAGCTGTTTTTT
CASRIDRAITGELFF
>TRBV9|TRBJ2-3|TRBD1|NA
TGTGCCAGCAGCGCACAGGGGGGTACTAGCACAGATACGCAGTATTTT
CASSAQGGTSTDTQYF
>TRBV4-1|TRBJ1-1|NA|NA
TGCGCCAGCAGCCAAGAGAGTTTAGGGGAGGCTTTCTTT
CASSQESLGEAFF
>TRBV29-1|TRBJ1-1|NA|NA
TGCAGCGTGGGGGGCACGAACACTGAAGCTTTCTTT
CSVGGTNTEAFF
>TRBV7-7|TRBJ2-7|TRBD2|NA
TGTGCCAGCAGCGTATCCCTTAATGCGGGAGCAACTAACGAGCAGTACTTC
CASSVSLNAGATNEQYF
>TRBV2|TRBJ1-2|NA|once
TGTGCCAGCAGTGAACGGGGAGAGAGTGGCTACACCTTC
CASSERGESGYTF
>TRBV7-8|TRBJ2-2|TRBD1|NA
TGTGCCAGCAGCTTAGTGGCAGGGGGATTCACCGGGGAGCTGTTTTTT
CASSLVAGGFTGELFF
>TRBV27|TRBJ2-3|NA|NA
TGTGCCAGCGGACAGACGCTAGCGTGGCCCACAGATACGCAGTATTTT
CASGQTLAWPTDTQYF
>TRBV6-5|TRBJ1-5|NA|NA
TGTGCCAGCAGTTACTCGAGCGGTAGCAATCAGCCCCAGCATTTT
CASSYSSGSNQPQHF
>TRBV19|TRBJ1-1|NA|NA
TGTGCCAGTAGTCGTAGGAACACTGAAGCTTTCTTT
CASSRRNTEAFF
>TRBV5-4|TRBJ2-2|NA|NA
TGTGCCAGCAGCCCGGAGAGTAGGACCGGGGAGCTGTTTTTT
CASSPESRTGELFF
>TRBV5-8|TRBJ1-1|NA|NA
TGTGCCAGCAGCTGGGGGGGCCCTTTGAACACTGAAGCTTTCTTT
CASSWGGPLNTEAFF
>TRBV29-1|TRBJ1-2|NA|NA
TGCAGCGTTGATCGCCTCTATGGCTACACCTTC
CSVDRLYGYTF
>TRBV5-1|TRBJ2-2|TRBD2|NA
TGCGCCAGCATTCCGGGCGGGGGAAACACCGGGGAGCTGTTTTTT
CASIPGGGNTGELFF
>TRBV28|TRBJ1-4|TRBD1|NA
TGTGCCAGCAGTTTACGGCTCTTACGTCCCGGGACAGGCATTGAGGACGAAAAACTGTTTTTT
CASSLRLLRPGTGIEDEKLFF